This TCR beta chain was sequenced during a study of blood T cell repertoires in COVID-19. Study-level background: Collection of acute and convalescent COVID-19 samples took place in the United States, Italy and Spain.

Trimming took 8 bases from V and 1 from J, leaving 6 bases between them. The germline CDR1 and CDR2 sequences are MDHEN and SYDVKM. This CDR3 contains 12 residues. The table came from immunoSEQ multiplex PCR; TCRdb's copy has only in-frame clones and leaves some out. The table includes some 300,000 clones, roughly 90% detected once. Membership in each cohort depended on participant-reported clinical history. The study recruited exposed participants who had met a COVID-19 case within 2 weeks before entry. The source of this sequence is a woman in her forties or fifties who had been exposed to COVID-19. Input material: PBMCs or T cells enriched from blood (not recorded which). V is TRBV28 and J is TRBJ1-5; no firm D call. As DNA, the CDR3 is TGTGCCAGCGGAGGGAGCAATCAGCCCCAGCATTTT. Translation: CASGGSNQPQHF.